This T cell receptor (beta chain) came from a study of cytomegalovirus exposure and HLA in healthy donors. The PCR made use of 60 Vbeta and 13 Jbeta primers. Sequencing used immunoSEQ multiplex PCR; TCRdb keeps in-frame clones, though not all of them. The table shows roughly 100,000 clones, with around four fifths occurring only once. V trimming: 2 bases; J trimming: 0 bases; junction bases outside the gene matches: 2. There are 16 residues in the CDR3. Looked up from germline, CDR1 is MGHRA and CDR2 is YSYEKL. This receptor was identified in a woman aged 40 to 49 in good health and CMV-seropositive. This chain joins TRBV4-1 and TRBJ1-4, with 8 positions matching TRBD1. Sequenced sample: PBMCs. CDR3 in amino acids: CASSQPTGATNEKLFF. CDR3 bases: TGCGCCAGCAGCCAACCGACAGGGGCAACTAATGAAAAACTGTTTTTT.